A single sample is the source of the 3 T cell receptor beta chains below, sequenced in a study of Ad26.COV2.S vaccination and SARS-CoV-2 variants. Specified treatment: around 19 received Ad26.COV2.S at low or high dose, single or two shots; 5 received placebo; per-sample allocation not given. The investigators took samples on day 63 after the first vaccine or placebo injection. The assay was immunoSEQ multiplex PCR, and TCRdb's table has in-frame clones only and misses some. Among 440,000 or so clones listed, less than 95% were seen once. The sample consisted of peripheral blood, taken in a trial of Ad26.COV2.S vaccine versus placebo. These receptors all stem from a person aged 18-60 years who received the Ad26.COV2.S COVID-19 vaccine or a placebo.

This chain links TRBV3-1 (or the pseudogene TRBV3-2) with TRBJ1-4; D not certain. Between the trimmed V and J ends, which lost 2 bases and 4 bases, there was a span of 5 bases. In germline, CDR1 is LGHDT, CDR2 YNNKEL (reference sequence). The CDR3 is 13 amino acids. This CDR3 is CASSQSHNEKLFF. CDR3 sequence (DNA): TGTGCCAGCAGCCAATCCCATAATGAAAAACTGTTTTTT.

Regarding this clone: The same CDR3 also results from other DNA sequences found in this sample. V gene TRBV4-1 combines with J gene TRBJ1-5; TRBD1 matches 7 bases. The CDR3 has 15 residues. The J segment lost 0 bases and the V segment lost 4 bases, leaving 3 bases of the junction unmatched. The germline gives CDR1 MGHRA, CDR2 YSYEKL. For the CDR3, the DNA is TGCGCCAGCAGCCTCCGACAGGGTAGCAATCAGCCCCAGCATTTT. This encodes CASSLRQGSNQPQHF.

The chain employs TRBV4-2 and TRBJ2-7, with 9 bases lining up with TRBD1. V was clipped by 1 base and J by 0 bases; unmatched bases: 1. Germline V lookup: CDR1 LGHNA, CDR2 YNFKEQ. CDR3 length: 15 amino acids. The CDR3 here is CASSQGQGGSYEQYF. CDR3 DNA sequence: TGTGCCAGCAGCCAAGGACAGGGGGGCTCCTACGAGCAGTACTTC.